One and the same sample provided the 31 T cell receptor beta chains below, sequenced in a study of T-cell memory formation after mild COVID-19. TCRdb used MiXCR to reprocess the 5' RACE reads, holding one entry per CDR3 protein. This sample carries about 340,000 distinct CDR3 sequences, 15% to 20% of them seen once, and the ten largest clones take under 25%. Sequencing was carried out using PBMCs or a T cell subset sorted from them (not recorded which). These receptor sequences come from a man between 18 and 35 years old who had mild COVID-19 (a few samples of this study predate the infection). Cell type and time point are not known.

This clonotype was observed a few times. J is TRBJ2-1 and V is TRBV6-5; TRBD2 agrees at 7 bases. CDR1 is MNHEY and CDR2 is SVGAGI in the germline V gene. This CDR3 has 14 amino acids. J was trimmed by 9 bases and V by 0 bases; bases with no gene match: 5. Written as DNA, the CDR3 is TGTGCCAGCAGTTACTCGAATTCGGGGGGTGAGCAGTTCTTC. It yields the protein CASSYSNSGGEQFF.

J is TRBJ2-5 and V is TRBV12-3 or TRBV12-4, with TRBD1 matching over 7 bases. This CDR3 is 12 amino acids long. V was clipped by 10 bases and J by 9 bases; unmatched bases: 11. In nucleotides, the CDR3 is TGTGCCACCACGACAGGGACCGCGGCCCAGTACTTC. Translated: CATTTGTAAQYF.

This clonotype showed up just once. A clone one base away is much larger, so this may be a read error. The rearrangement joins TRBV11-2 to TRBJ2-2; D not certain. This CDR3 is 13 amino acids long. With 2 bases removed from V and 4 bases from J, the gap between germline ends came to 5 bases. Germline CDR1 is SGHAT and CDR2 is FQNNGV. This CDR3 is CASSLMSTGELFF. As DNA, the CDR3 is TGTGCCAGCAGCTTAATGAGCACCGGGGAGCTGTTTTTT.

CDR3 in amino acids: CASSHIPGRSSYEQYV. The CDR3 DNA reads TGCGCCAGCAGCCATATACCGGGACGTAGCTCCTACGAGCAGTACGTC. The chain employs TRBV4-1 and TRBJ2-7, with D tentatively TRBD1 or TRBD2 (5 bases each). Per germline, CDR1 MGHRA and CDR2 YSYEKL. V gave up 3 bases and J gave up 0 bases, with 15 bases separating them. This CDR3 region has 16 residues.

DNA for the CDR3: TGTGCCAGCAGCTTAATGCGGGGAACCCCCTATGGCTACACCTTC. Its protein is CASSLMRGTPYGYTF. The genes are TRBV11-1 and TRBJ1-2, with no clear D. CDR3 size: 15 residues. Germline V CDR1 and CDR2: SGHAT, FQDESV (reference sequence). The germline V and J ends were trimmed by 2 bases and 4 bases, with 14 bases remaining between them. Full variable domain (missing parts from reference TRBV11-1 and TRBJ1-2): EAEVAQSPRYKITEKSQAVAFWCDPISGHATLYWYRQILGQGPELLVQFQDESVVDDSQLPKDRFSAERLKGVDSTLKIQPAELGDSAMYLCASSLMRGTPYGYTFGSGTRLTVV.

At least ten counts were recorded for this clonotype. The gene calls are TRBV7-9 and TRBJ2-5; 13 bases are a match to TRBD2. The CDR3 loop spans 15 amino acids. The germline gives CDR1 SEHNR, CDR2 FQNEAQ (reference sequence). V dropped 5 bases and J dropped 5; count of bases not matched to a gene: 5. CDR3 in DNA: TGTGCCAGCAGCCCGGGACTAGCGGGGTTGGAGACCCAGTACTTC. This gives the protein CASSPGLAGLETQYF.

This rearrangement joins TRBV20-1 to TRBJ1-4; the D is unclear. CDR1 is DFQATT and CDR2 is SNEGSKA in the germline V gene (reference sequence). V was pared by 1 base and J by 8 bases, with 11 bases between. The CDR3 has 13 residues. CDR3 in amino acids: CSARAAGDEKLFF. The CDR3 bases are TGCAGTGCTAGAGCAGCGGGAGACGAAAAACTGTTTTTT.

The V gene is TRBV18, the J gene TRBJ2-5; 8 nucleotides agree with TRBD1. Germline CDR1 KGHSH, CDR2 LQKENI. This CDR3 comprises 14 residues. The ends lost 4 bases at V and 5 bases at J; junction bases unmatched: 6. CDR3 sequence reads: CASSLRTGFETQYF. In DNA, the CDR3 is TGTGCCAGCTCACTGCGGACAGGGTTTGAGACCCAGTACTTC. The whole variable domain, filled in from reference TRBV18 and TRBJ2-5, reads NAGVMQNPRHLVRRRGQEARLRCSPMKGHSHVYWYRQLPEEGLKFMVYLQKENIIDESGMPKERFSAEFPKEGPSILRIQQVVRGDSAAYFCASSLRTGFETQYFGPGTRLLVL.

This clonotype was seen a handful of times. The chain recombines TRBV18 with TRBJ2-7, with D perhaps TRBD2 (5 bases). V was clipped by 3 bases and J by 6 bases, with 9 bases between them. CDR1 is KGHSH, CDR2 LQKENI, per germline. The CDR3 extends over 12 amino acids. Here the CDR3 reads CASSPTRGEQYF. The CDR3, as DNA: TGTGCCAGCTCACCGACTCGGGGCGAGCAGTACTTC.

The chain combines TRBV5-1 with TRBJ2-3, with 11 bases fitting TRBD2. This CDR3 comprises 15 residues. Trimming took 1 base from V and 7 from J; bases not matched to a gene: 5. Per germline, CDR1 SGHRS and CDR2 YFSETQ. The CDR3 DNA reads as TGCGCCAGCAGCTTGATAGCGGGGGGGCTTAATACGCAGTATTTT. Translating gives CASSLIAGGLNTQYF.

The chain has TRBV5-1 and TRBJ1-6; the match to TRBD1 covers 7 bases. The germline V gene encodes CDR1 SGHRS and CDR2 YFSETQ. The CDR3 extends over 14 amino acids. Trimming at V came to 4 bases and at J to 6 bases, leaving 4 bases not matched to a gene. CDR3 bases: TGCGCCAGCAGCCCGGGGGACAGTAATTCACCCCTCCACTTT. Protein sequence: CASSPGDSNSPLHF.

At least ten counts were recorded for this clonotype. This chain uses TRBV20-1 with TRBJ2-7; D not resolved. V was shortened by 4 bases and J by 0 bases, with 10 bases between the two germline ends. Germline V gives CDR1 DFQATT, CDR2 SNEGSKA (reference sequence). This CDR3 has 13 amino acids. The CDR3 loop reads CSATRHDSYEQYF. CDR3 DNA sequence: TGCAGTGCTACTAGACACGACTCCTACGAGCAGTACTTC.

A single count supports this clonotype. The rearrangement uses TRBV19 and TRBJ2-5; 7 bases are shared with TRBD1. The germline gives CDR1 LNHDA, CDR2 SQIVND (reference sequence). V shed 6 bases and J 3 bases; nucleotides not matched to a gene: 4. This CDR3 comprises 13 residues. The CDR3 DNA is TGTGCCAGTAGCCCGACAGGGAAAGAGACCCAGTACTTC. It codes for CASSPTGKETQYF.

The chain links TRBV3-1 to TRBJ1-5; D ambiguous. CDR3 length equals 14 residues. Germline values: CDR1 LGHDT, CDR2 YNNKEL (reference sequence). Trimming took off 0 bases at V and 4 bases at J, with 7 bases between the two ends. The CDR3 reads CASSQDGYNQPQHF. CDR3 sequence (DNA): TGTGCCAGCAGCCAAGACGGTTATAATCAGCCCCAGCATTTT.

CDR3 DNA sequence: TGCGCCAGCAGCCAAGATGTTTGGCACAATGAGCAGTTCTTC. Amino acid sequence: CASSQDVWHNEQFF. V gene TRBV4-3 combines with J gene TRBJ2-1; no clear D. The CDR3 is 14 residues long. Deletions cut 0 bases from V and 5 bases from J, with 8 bases between. Germline assignment: CDR1 LGHNA and CDR2 YSLEER.

This clonotype has only a few counts. The chain recombines TRBV28 with TRBJ1-6; TRBD1 is a possible D gene (5 bases). Germline V gives CDR1 MDHEN, CDR2 SYDVKM. V was clipped by 5 bases and J by 0 bases, with 11 bases between them. The CDR3 sequence is 16 residues long. CDR3 nucleotides: TGTGCCAGCAGTCTGCCCAGGGCCTCCTATAATTCACCCCTCCACTTT. Translation gives CASSLPRASYNSPLHF.

This clonotype was detected only a few times. This chain joins TRBV5-1 and TRBJ2-1, with 8 bases lining up with TRBD2. The CDR3 totals 16 residues. V lost 2 bases to trimming and J lost 4 bases; unmatched junction nucleotides: 8. Germline V CDR1 and CDR2: SGHRS, YFSETQ. This CDR3 reads CASSLDGGALYNEQFF. The CDR3 nucleotides are TGCGCCAGCAGCTTAGACGGGGGGGCGTTGTACAATGAGCAGTTCTTC. Full variable domain (remainder filled in from reference TRBV5-1 and TRBJ2-1): KAGVTQTPRYLIKTRGQQVTLSCSPISGHRSVSWYQQTPGQGLQFLFEYFSETQRNKGNFPGRFSGRQFSNSRSEMNVSTLELGDSALYLCASSLDGGALYNEQFFGPGTRLTVL.

In this sample, this clonotype turned up a few times. The CDR3 DNA sequence: TGCAGTGCAGAAAGGACAGGGCAATTCAGTGGGGAGCAGTTCTTC. Amino acid sequence: CSAERTGQFSGEQFF. The rearrangement links TRBV20-1 to TRBJ2-1; 8 bases are shared with TRBD1. V dropped 6 bases and J dropped 10; count of bases not matched to a gene: 17. CDR3 length equals 15 residues. Germline loops: CDR1 DFQATT, CDR2 SNEGSKA (reference sequence).

At least ten counts were recorded for this clonotype. The chain has TRBV6-2 or TRBV6-3 and TRBJ1-5; the D is unclear. The CDR3 extends over 14 amino acids. CDR1 is MNHEY, CDR2 SVGEGT, per germline. V was shortened by 2 bases and J by 5 bases, with 10 bases between the two germline ends. For the CDR3, the DNA is TGTGCCAGCAGTTACGGAGACCCCCATCAGCCCCAGCATTTT. Amino acid sequence: CASSYGDPHQPQHF.

This clonotype has a handful of counts. The rearrangement uses TRBV9 and TRBJ2-5, with 7 bases lining up with TRBD1. Looked up from germline, CDR1 is SGDLS and CDR2 is YYNGEE. V lost 4 bases and J lost 2; bases outside the gene matches: 8. CDR3 length: 15 residues. The CDR3 nucleotides are TGTGCCAGCAGCCCCCGACAGGGCCTGCAAGAGACCCAGTACTTC. It yields the protein CASSPRQGLQETQYF.

This clonotype was seen more than once but under ten times. The chain couples TRBV7-8 to TRBJ2-1; 7 bases match TRBD1. This CDR3 comprises 15 residues. The germline CDR1 and CDR2 sequences are SGHVS and FQNEAQ. J gave up 6 bases and V 5 bases, and 10 bases lay outside the gene matches. In DNA form, the CDR3 reads TGTGCCAGCAGCGCCGACAGGGTCCCCCGCAATGAGCAGTTCTTC. Translating it yields CASSADRVPRNEQFF.

In this sample, this clonotype turned up a few times. This chain connects TRBV7-9 to TRBJ2-7, with a possible D match to TRBD2 (5 bases). V lost 6 bases to trimming and J lost 6 bases, with 18 bases between them. The germline V gene has CDR1 SEHNR and CDR2 FQNEAQ (reference sequence). The CDR3 is 14 residues long. For the CDR3, the DNA is TGTGCCAGCAGTACCCGGGGTAGGGAACGCGAGCAGTACGTC. Protein: CASSTRGREREQYV.

Ten or more counts support this clonotype. The chain combines TRBV27 with TRBJ2-1; TRBD2 agrees at 9 bases. Trimming took 6 bases from V and 1 from J; bases not matched to a gene: 10. Germline V gives CDR1 MNHEY, CDR2 SMNVEV (reference sequence). The CDR3 covers 17 residues. This CDR3 is CASSWGGGAGSYNEQFF. Here the CDR3 DNA reads TGTGCCAGCAGCTGGGGCGGGGGGGCCGGTTCCTACAATGAGCAGTTCTTC.

The rearrangement joins TRBV28 to TRBJ2-7, with D possibly TRBD1 on 5 matching bases. The ends were cut back, 5 bases at V and 3 bases at J, with 11 bases in the middle. The CDR3 length is 13 residues. Germline values: CDR1 MDHEN, CDR2 SYDVKM. The CDR3 region has the DNA TGTGCCAGCAGTAAAGACAGACACTACGAGCAGTACTTC. It is translated as CASSKDRHYEQYF.

The chain combines TRBV6-2 or TRBV6-3 with TRBJ1-1, with a weak D call TRBD1 (5 bases). Trimming shortened V by 2 bases and J by 0 bases, and 13 bases separated the two germline ends. Germline V gene data show CDR1 as MNHEY and CDR2 as SVGEGT. The CDR3 is 16 amino acids. The CDR3 reads CASSYQWGTMNTEAFF. The CDR3 DNA reads TGTGCCAGCAGTTACCAGTGGGGGACTATGAACACTGAAGCTTTCTTT.

CDR3 bases: TGTGCCAGCTCAACAGGGGAGGCAGATACGCAGTATTTT. Encoded protein: CASSTGEADTQYF. V is TRBV18 and J is TRBJ2-3; D might be TRBD1 (7 bases). V was shortened by 5 bases and J by 4 bases, with 10 bases between the two germline ends. The CDR3 extends over 13 amino acids. The germline CDR1 and CDR2 sequences are KGHSH and LQKENI.

This clonotype has a count of ten or more. The rearrangement links TRBV6-2 or TRBV6-3 to TRBJ2-7; 8 bases line up with TRBD2. V was pared by 6 bases and J by 1 base, with 5 bases of the junction left unmatched. Germline loops: CDR1 MNHEY, CDR2 SVGEGT. The CDR3 is 14 amino acids. CDR3 residues: CASSRTSRSYEQYV. The CDR3 bases are TGTGCCAGCAGCCGGACTAGCAGATCCTACGAGCAGTACGTC.

This rearrangement joins TRBV5-1 to TRBJ2-2; 8 nucleotides align to TRBD2. The CDR3 spans 17 residues. The germline CDR1 and CDR2 sequences are SGHRS and YFSETQ. J was trimmed by 0 bases and V by 9 bases; bases with no gene match: 13. The CDR3 spells CATRVAGLSANTGELFF. In nucleotides, the CDR3 is TGCGCCACCCGCGTAGCGGGGCTGAGTGCGAACACCGGGGAGCTGTTTTTT.

This clonotype occurred a few times. The chain employs TRBV6-5 and TRBJ1-5, with a weak D call TRBD1 (6 bases). Germline V gene data show CDR1 as MNHEY and CDR2 as SVGAGI. Trimming shortened V by 2 bases and J by 6 bases, and 17 bases separated the two germline ends. This CDR3 contains 16 residues. For the CDR3, the DNA is TGTGCCAGCAGTTACGGTGGGGCGGGGGCAGGTCAGCCCCAGCATTTT. This encodes CASSYGGAGAGQPQHF.

The rearrangement links TRBV10-3 to TRBJ1-3; D not resolved. The CDR3 has 13 amino acids. The V gene's germline CDR1 is ENHRY and CDR2 SYGVKD. Trimming left V 9 bases short and J 0 bases short, with 9 bases between. The CDR3 reads CAIGEGSGNTIYF. The CDR3 region has the DNA TGTGCCATTGGCGAGGGCTCTGGAAACACCATATATTTT.

This clonotype was seen more than once but under ten times. The chain joins TRBV11-2 to TRBJ2-5, with 7 bases aligning to TRBD2. Germline V CDR1 and CDR2: SGHAT, FQNNGV. Germline trimming cut 5 bases from V and 5 bases from J; bases unmatched to any gene: 11. This CDR3 spans 15 amino acids. The CDR3 spells CASSEVGLVGETQYF. The CDR3 nucleotides read TGTGCCAGCAGCGAAGTCGGACTAGTGGGCGAGACCCAGTACTTC.